The entry below describes one T cell receptor (beta chain). The antigen is unknown. The V end lost 0 bases, the J end lost 10 bases, and 10 bases lay between the germline ends. The germline V gene encodes CDR1 LNHNV and CDR2 YYDKDF (reference sequence). The CDR3 runs to 14 residues. This record belongs to a study of T cell responses to AZD1222 COVID-19 vaccine. As for the study in general: Second-dose intervals of approximately 4 or approximately 12 weeks were pooled. General study findings and limits: Rises in breadth and depth of Spike-specific TCRs came after two AZD1222 doses. There were vaccine-associated CD4 TCRs across spike, dominant at 160-218 and 743-854. There were mostly white British donors and more females than males, and clonal diversity was possibly underestimated.

Sequenced by immunoSEQ multiplex PCR; TCRdb stores in-frame clones only, minus some. The data hold under 200,000 clones, with about 92% observed a single time. This clonotype was sampled from an adult in good health. The chain has TRBV15 and TRBJ1-6, with D unresolved. The sequencing here drew on peripheral blood, taken on day 0 of AZD1222 vaccination. Written as DNA, the CDR3 is TGTGCCACCAGCAGAGACAGAGTGGAGTCACCCCTCCACTTT. This encodes CATSRDRVESPLHF.